The clone carrying this T cell receptor (beta chain) was counted ten times or more. This CDR3 is 13 amino acids long. Trimming removed 5 bases from V and 4 bases from J; junction bases left unmatched: 2. The germline V gene has CDR1 DFQATT and CDR2 SNEGSKA (reference sequence). The data were taken from a study of T-cell reconstitution after alpha-beta-depleted transplantation in children. The authors prepared the TCRbeta library with unique molecular identifiers. TCRdb used MiXCR to reprocess the PCR reads, holding one entry per CDR3 protein. The top ten hold 3% to 3.5% of the sample, which has 170,000 or so distinct CDR3 sequences, approximately 6.6% seen once.

This clonotype was obtained from a human donor who donated a stem cell graft to a child with Wiskott-Aldrich syndrome. This specimen consisted of PBMCs from the stem cell graft donor, obtained from the stem cell graft. The chain couples TRBV20-1 to TRBJ2-1, with 10 nucleotides matching TRBD1. The CDR3 protein is CSAGDRGYNEQFF. CDR3 bases: TGCAGTGCTGGGGACAGGGGATACAATGAGCAGTTCTTC.